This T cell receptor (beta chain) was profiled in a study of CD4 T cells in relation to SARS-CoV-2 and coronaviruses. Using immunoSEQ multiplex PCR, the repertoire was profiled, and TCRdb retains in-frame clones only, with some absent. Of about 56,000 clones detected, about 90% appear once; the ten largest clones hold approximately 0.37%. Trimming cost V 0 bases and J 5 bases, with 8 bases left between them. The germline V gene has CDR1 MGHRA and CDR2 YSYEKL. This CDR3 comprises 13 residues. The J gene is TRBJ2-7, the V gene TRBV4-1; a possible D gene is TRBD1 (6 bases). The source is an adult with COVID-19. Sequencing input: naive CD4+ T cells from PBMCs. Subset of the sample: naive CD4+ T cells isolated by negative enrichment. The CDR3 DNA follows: TGCGCCAGCAGCCAAGAACAGGGTGACGAGCAGTACTTC. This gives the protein CASSQEQGDEQYF.